This TCR beta chain derives from a study of beta chain features in type 1 diabetes. Germline assignment: CDR1 SGHTA and CDR2 FQGTGA. This CDR3 spans 14 amino acids. With V trimmed by 5 bases and J by 4 bases, 3 bases remained unmatched. The entirety of the isolated RNA underwent reverse transcription, so expressed TCRB transcripts were sequenced. Sequencing used immunoSEQ multiplex PCR; TCRdb keeps in-frame clones, though not all of them. The table lists more than 300,000 clones, 10% to 15% of them singletons. Findings and caveats of the study: Among all four CD4+ subsets, Type 1 diabetes patients had TCRB CDR3s that were moderately but significantly shorter. Here, the possible influence of HLA type (on TCRB rearrangement) remained unresolved.

Points on this clone: Its specificity is unknown.

The sample taken for sequencing was naive CD4+ T cells from blood. This sequence originates from a man younger than 30 in good health. The chain employs TRBV7-3 and TRBJ2-1, with TRBD1 matching 9 bases. CDR3 loop: CASSPGTGYNEQFF. CDR3 DNA sequence: TGTGCCAGCAGCCCAGGGACAGGGTACAATGAGCAGTTCTTC.